This TCR beta chain was identified during a study of shared clonotypes between healthy human individuals. This clone appeared a few times. The antigen is unknown. The V segment lost 5 bases and the J segment 4 bases; nucleotides outside the gene matches: 15. Germline lookup yields CDR1 SEHNR and CDR2 FQNEAQ (reference sequence). The CDR3 has 19 amino acids. The repertoire was sequenced with immunoSEQ multiplex PCR; TCRdb's copy has only in-frame clones and lacks some. The data show roughly 700,000 clones, with about 74% seen just once and 1.5% to 2% held by the top ten. Study-level findings and limits: Lower generation probabilities were found for non-shared clonotypes than for those shared by all four donors. In the sorted subsets, rarefaction showed sequencing was incomplete despite large depth.

The sample comprised memory CD4+ T cells sorted from blood. Specified subset: CD45RA-negative fraction. The chain links TRBV7-9 to TRBJ2-2; 11 bases align to TRBD2. The TCR was taken from a woman aged 25 to 45 in good health. This CDR3 is CASSKLTSGTFRGTGELFF. Here the CDR3 DNA reads TGTGCCAGCAGCAAGCTGACTAGCGGGACCTTCCGGGGCACCGGGGAGCTGTTTTTT.